Listed here is a single T cell receptor (beta chain). The data are from a study of blood T cell repertoires in COVID-19. Study-level information: The samples span acute and convalescent COVID-19 from the United States, Italy and Spain. From T cells, B-cell-depleted T cells, or PBMCs came the material, which was cDNA or gDNA.

In the original processing: Amplified reference gene primers provided the basis for estimating nucleated cell counts. The assay was immunoSEQ multiplex PCR, and TCRdb's table has in-frame clones only and misses some. That table gives V, J and clone size, and the DNA gave D and trimming. Of roughly 140,000 clones in the sample, 70% to 90% were seen once. V was clipped by 5 bases and J by 3 bases; unmatched bases: 10. This CDR3 contains 16 residues. CDR1 and CDR2 (germline): MNHEY, SMNVEV (reference sequence). V gene TRBV27 combines with J gene TRBJ2-1, with 7 nucleotides matching TRBD2. This TCR was recovered from a human donor in a cohort sampled during active COVID-19. The sequenced sample consisted of peripheral blood. The CDR3 DNA reads as TGTGCCAGCAGTACTAGACTAGCAGAACACTACAATGAGCAGTTCTTC. This gives the protein CASSTRLAEHYNEQFF.